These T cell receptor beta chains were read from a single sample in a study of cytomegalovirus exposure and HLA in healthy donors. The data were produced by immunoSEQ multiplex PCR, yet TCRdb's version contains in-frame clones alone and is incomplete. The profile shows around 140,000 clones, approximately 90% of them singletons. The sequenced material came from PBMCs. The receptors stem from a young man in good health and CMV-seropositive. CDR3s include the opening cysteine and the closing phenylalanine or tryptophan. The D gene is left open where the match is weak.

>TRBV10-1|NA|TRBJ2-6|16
CAGPPEVLGGANVLTF
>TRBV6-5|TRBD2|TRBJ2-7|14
CASSPGTSKNEQYF
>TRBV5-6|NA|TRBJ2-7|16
CASTQSRVMSSYEQYF
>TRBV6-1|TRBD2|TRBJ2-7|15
CASSEFAGGRTEQYF
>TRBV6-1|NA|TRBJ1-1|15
CASSVWGGGNTEAFF
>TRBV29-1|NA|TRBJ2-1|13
CSVGSTGSNEQFF
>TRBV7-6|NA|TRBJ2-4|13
CASSLAEANIQYF
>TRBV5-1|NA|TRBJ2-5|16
CASRQLGGTPSETQYF
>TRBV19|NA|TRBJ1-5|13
CASSNQAYQPQHF
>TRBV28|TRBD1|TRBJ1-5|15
CASSLPDREVKPQHF
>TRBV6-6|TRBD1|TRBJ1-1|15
CASSFTTGLKTEAFF
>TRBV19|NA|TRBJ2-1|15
CASSLSQGLFSEQFF
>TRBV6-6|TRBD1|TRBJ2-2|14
CASHWTGYAGELFF
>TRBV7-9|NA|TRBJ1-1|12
CASSSPAGEAFF
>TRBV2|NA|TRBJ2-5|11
CASRVRETQYF
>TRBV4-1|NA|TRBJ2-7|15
CASSQASISPYEQYF
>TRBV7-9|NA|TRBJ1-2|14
CASSFQDWALGYTF
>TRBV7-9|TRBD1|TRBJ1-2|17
CASSLKGAEQGEYGYTF
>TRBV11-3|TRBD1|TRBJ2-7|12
CASSPGTDEQYF
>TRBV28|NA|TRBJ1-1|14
CASSPHSWDTEAFF
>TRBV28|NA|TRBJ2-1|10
CASRQNEQFF
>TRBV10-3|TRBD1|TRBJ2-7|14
CAISIQGGRYEQYF
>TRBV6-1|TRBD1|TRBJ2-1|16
CASSEAGTANYNEQFF
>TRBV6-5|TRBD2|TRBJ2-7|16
CASSYSPSSGSYEQYF
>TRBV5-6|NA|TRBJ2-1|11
CASSFEREQFF
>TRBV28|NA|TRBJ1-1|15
CASSPSHTANTEAFF
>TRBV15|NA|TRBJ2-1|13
CASGTDSYNEQFF
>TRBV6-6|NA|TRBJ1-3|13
CASRQGSGNTIYF
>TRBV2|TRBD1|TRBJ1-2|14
CASSGDSANYGYTF
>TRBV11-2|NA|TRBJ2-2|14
CASSNRSNTGELFF
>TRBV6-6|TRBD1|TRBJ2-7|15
CASSSVDRLGYEQYF
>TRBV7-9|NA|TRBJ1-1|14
CASGRGGMNTEAFF
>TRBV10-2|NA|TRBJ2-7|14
CASSDWKGSHEQYF
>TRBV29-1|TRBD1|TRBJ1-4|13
CSVAGQGPEKLFF
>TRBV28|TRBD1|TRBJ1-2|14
CASSPGTGDYGYTF
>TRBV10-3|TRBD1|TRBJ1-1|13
CAIWTGENTEAFF
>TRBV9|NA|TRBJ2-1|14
CASSVGGSLGEQFF
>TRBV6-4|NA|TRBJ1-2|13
CASSDEGTYGYTF
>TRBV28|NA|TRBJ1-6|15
CASSLAAPEGSPLHF
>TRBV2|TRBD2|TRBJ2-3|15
CASSPGLGHTDTQYF
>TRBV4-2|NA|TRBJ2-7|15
CASSQDWSVAYEQYF
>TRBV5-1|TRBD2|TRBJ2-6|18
CASSFRLAGGLGANVLTF
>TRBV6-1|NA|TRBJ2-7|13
CASGLSNIYEQYF
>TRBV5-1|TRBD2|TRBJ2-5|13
CASRTSGGQTQYF
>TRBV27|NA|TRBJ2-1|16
CASSLSGMSSYNEQFF
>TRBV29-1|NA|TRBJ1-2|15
CSVDLRWVGDYGYTF
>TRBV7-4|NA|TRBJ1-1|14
CASSLEQPNTEAFF
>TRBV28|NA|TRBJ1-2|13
CASSPDRMGGYTF
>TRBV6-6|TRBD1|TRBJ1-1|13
CASSSRQGTEAFF
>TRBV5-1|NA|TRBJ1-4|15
CASSELGASGEKLFF
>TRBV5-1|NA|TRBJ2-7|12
CASSSQNYEQYF
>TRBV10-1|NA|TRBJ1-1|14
CASSAGGGNTEAFF
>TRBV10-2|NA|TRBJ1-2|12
CAIQDSPYGYTF
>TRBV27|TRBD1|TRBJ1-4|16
CASSLSPGQRNEKLFF
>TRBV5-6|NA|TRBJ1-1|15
CASSLKPGWDTEAFF
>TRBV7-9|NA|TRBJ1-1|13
CASRPQDSGEAFF
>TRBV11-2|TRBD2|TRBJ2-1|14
CASTLAGGNNEQFF
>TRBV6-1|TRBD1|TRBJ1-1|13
CASSERTGVGAFF
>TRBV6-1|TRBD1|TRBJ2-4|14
CASMGTGDKNIQYF